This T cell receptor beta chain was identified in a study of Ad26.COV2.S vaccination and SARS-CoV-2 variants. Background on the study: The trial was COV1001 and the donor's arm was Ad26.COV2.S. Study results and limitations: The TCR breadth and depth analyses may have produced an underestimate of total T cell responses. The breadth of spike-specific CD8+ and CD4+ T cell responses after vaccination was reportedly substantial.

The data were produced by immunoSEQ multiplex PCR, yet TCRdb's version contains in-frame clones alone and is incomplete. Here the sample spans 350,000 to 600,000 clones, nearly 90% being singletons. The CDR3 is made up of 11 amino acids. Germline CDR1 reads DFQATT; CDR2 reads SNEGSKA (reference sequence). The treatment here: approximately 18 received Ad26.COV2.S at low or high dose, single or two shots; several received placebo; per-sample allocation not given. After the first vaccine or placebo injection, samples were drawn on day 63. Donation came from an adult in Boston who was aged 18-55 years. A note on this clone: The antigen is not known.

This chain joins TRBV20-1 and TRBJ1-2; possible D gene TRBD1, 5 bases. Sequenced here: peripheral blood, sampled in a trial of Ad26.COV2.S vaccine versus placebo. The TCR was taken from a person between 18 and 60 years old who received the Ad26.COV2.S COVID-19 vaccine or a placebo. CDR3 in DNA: TGCAGGATGGGCCAAAGGGGTGGCTACACCTTC. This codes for CRMGQRGGYTF.